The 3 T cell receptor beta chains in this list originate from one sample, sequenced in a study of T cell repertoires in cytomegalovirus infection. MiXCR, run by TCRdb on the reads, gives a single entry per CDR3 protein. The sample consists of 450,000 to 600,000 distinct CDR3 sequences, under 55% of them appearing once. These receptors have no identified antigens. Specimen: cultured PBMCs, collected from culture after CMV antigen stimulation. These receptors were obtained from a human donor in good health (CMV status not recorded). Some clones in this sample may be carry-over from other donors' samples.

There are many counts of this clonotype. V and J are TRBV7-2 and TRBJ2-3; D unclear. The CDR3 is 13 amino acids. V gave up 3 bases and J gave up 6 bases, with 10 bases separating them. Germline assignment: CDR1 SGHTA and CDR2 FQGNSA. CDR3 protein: CASSFSAWDTQYF. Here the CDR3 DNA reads TGTGCCAGCAGCTTTTCGGCGTGGGATACGCAGTATTTT.

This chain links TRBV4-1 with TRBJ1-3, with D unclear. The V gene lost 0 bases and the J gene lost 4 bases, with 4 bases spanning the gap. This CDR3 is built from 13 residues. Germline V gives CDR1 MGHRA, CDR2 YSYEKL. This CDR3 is CASSQEIGNTIYF. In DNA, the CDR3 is TGCGCCAGCAGCCAAGAGATAGGAAACACCATATATTTT.

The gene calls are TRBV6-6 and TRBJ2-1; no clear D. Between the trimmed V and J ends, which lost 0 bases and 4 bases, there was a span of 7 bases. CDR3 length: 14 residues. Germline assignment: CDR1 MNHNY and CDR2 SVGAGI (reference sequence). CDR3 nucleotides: TGTGCCAGCAGTTACTCTTCCGGATACAATGAGCAGTTCTTC. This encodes CASSYSSGYNEQFF.